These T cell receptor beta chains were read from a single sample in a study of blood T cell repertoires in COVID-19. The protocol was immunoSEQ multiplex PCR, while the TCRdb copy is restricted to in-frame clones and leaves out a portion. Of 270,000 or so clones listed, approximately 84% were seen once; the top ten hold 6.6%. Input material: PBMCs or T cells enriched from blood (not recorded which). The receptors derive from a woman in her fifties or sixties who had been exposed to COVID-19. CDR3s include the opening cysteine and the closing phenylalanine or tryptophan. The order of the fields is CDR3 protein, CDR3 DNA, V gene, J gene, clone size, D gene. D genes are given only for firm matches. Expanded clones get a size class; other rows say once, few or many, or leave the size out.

CASSEGLAGSRTDTQYF,TGCGCCAGCAGTGAGGGGCTAGCGGGGTCCCGCACAGATACGCAGTATTTT,TRBV10-1,TRBJ2-3,NA,TRBD2
CAISRGGANTEAFF,TGTGCCATCAGTCGGGGGGGAGCGAACACTGAAGCTTTCTTT,TRBV10-3,TRBJ1-1,NA,NA
CASSQDTGGADYGYTF,TGTGCCAGCAGCCAAGATACAGGGGGCGCCGACTATGGCTACACCTTC,TRBV4-2,TRBJ1-2,many,TRBD1
CASSVGQSEAFF,TGCGCCAGCAGTGTGGGACAATCGGAAGCTTTCTTT,TRBV10-2,TRBJ1-1,NA,NA
CASISKRGNTGELFF,TGTGCCAGCATTTCTAAAAGGGGGAACACCGGGGAGCTGTTTTTT,TRBV7-2,TRBJ2-2,NA,NA
CASSRQGANTEAFF,TGTGCCAGCTCCCGACAGGGGGCGAACACTGAAGCTTTCTTT,TRBV18,TRBJ1-1,NA,TRBD1
CASSLEWGDPYNEQFF,TGTGCCAGCAGCTTAGAATGGGGGGATCCCTACAATGAGCAGTTCTTC,TRBV13,TRBJ2-1,NA,NA
CASRGQGTDEQFF,TGCGCCAGCAGGGGCCAGGGGACGGATGAGCAGTTCTTC,TRBV5-1,TRBJ2-1,NA,NA
CATSSLRYKPQHF,TGTGCCACCAGCAGTCTCCGTTACAAGCCCCAGCATTTT,TRBV15,TRBJ1-5,once,NA
CASRRTGLNTGELFF,TGTGCCAGCAGGCGGACAGGTCTGAACACCGGGGAGCTGTTTTTT,TRBV6-5,TRBJ2-2,NA,TRBD1
CASSLRYGGTDTQYF,TGTGCCAGCAGCTTGAGATACGGGGGGACCGATACGCAGTATTTT,TRBV9,TRBJ2-3,NA,TRBD2
CASSSGQGVFVEQFF,TGTGCCAGCAGCTCGGGACAGGGTGTATTCGTGGAGCAGTTCTTC,TRBV11-2,TRBJ2-1,NA,TRBD1
CAWTTGTPTGELFF,TGTGCCTGGACCACCGGGACTCCGACCGGGGAGCTGTTTTTT,TRBV30,TRBJ2-2,NA,NA
CASSPRQKETQYF,TGTGCCAGCAGCCCCAGACAGAAAGAGACCCAGTACTTC,TRBV7-9,TRBJ2-5,NA,NA
CASSLSGTGEFF,TGTGCCAGCAGTCTTTCCGGGACAGGGGAGTTCTTC,TRBV3-1/TRBV3-2,TRBJ2-1,NA,TRBD1
CASKRNTEAFF,TGTGCCAGCAAGAGAAACACTGAAGCTTTCTTT,TRBV2,TRBJ1-1,NA,NA
CSAQTGVPYNEQFF,TGCAGCGCCCAGACAGGTGTCCCCTACAATGAGCAGTTCTTC,TRBV29-1,TRBJ2-1,NA,NA
CASSYSVGTSPGGQYF,TGTGCCAGCAGTTACTCGGTCGGGACTAGCCCCGGTGGGCAGTATTTT,TRBV6-2/TRBV6-3,TRBJ2-3,NA,TRBD2
CASSIARTGNQPQHF,TGTGCCAGTAGTATAGCTAGGACAGGCAATCAGCCCCAGCATTTT,TRBV19,TRBJ1-5,NA,NA
CASSLSGNNQPQHF,TGTGCCAGCAGCTTGTCAGGCAACAATCAGCCCCAGCATTTT,TRBV5-5,TRBJ1-5,NA,NA
CSVPGGNTDTQYF,TGCAGCGTCCCGGGGGGAAACACAGATACGCAGTATTTT,TRBV29-1,TRBJ2-3,NA,TRBD2
CASGFSGGSFNEQFF,TGTGCTAGTGGTTTCTCAGGGGGCTCCTTCAATGAGCAGTTCTTC,TRBV12-5,TRBJ2-1,NA,TRBD1
CAISGLQGVTDTQYF,TGTGCCATCAGTGGTTTGCAGGGGGTGACAGATACGCAGTATTTT,TRBV10-3,TRBJ2-3,NA,TRBD1
CASSQEQNYGYTF,TGTGCCAGCAGCCAAGAACAAAACTATGGCTACACCTTC,TRBV3-1/TRBV3-2,TRBJ1-2,NA,NA
CATELRGPWKTQYF,TGTGCCACAGAATTGAGGGGGCCTTGGAAGACCCAGTACTTC,TRBV6-5,TRBJ2-5,NA,TRBD1
CASSLDYPGEKLFF,TGTGCCAGCAGCTTAGATTATCCGGGTGAAAAACTGTTTTTT,TRBV7-2,TRBJ1-4,NA,NA
CASSSSGTGAGELFF,TGTGCCAGCAGCTCCTCCGGGACAGGGGCCGGGGAGCTGTTTTTT,TRBV9,TRBJ2-2,NA,TRBD1
CSVDRGRTEAFF,TGCAGCGTTGACAGGGGTCGAACTGAAGCTTTCTTT,TRBV29-1,TRBJ1-1,once,NA
CASRLYLSTDTQYF,TGTGCCAGCAGACTCTACCTCAGCACAGATACGCAGTATTTT,TRBV7-2,TRBJ2-3,NA,NA
CASSLAGGSGGSEAFF,TGCGCCAGCAGCTTGGCCGGGGGCTCAGGGGGCAGTGAAGCTTTCTTT,TRBV5-1,TRBJ1-1,few,TRBD1
CASSDNRVENTGELFF,TGTGCCAGCAGTGACAATCGTGTAGAGAACACCGGGGAGCTGTTTTTT,TRBV25-1,TRBJ2-2,NA,NA
CAWSKGQFYEQYF,TGTGCCTGGAGTAAGGGACAGTTCTACGAGCAGTACTTC,TRBV30,TRBJ2-7,NA,TRBD1
CASSSLGTTGELFF,TGTGCCAGCAGTTCCCTCGGGACTACCGGGGAGCTGTTTTTT,TRBV6-5,TRBJ2-2,NA,NA
CATNNRDGQPQHF,TGTGCCACCAACAACAGGGACGGTCAGCCCCAGCATTTT,TRBV28,TRBJ1-5,few,NA
CASSLEQFYTF,TGTGCCAGCAGCTTGGAACAATTCTACACCTTC,TRBV5-4,TRBJ1-2,NA,NA
CASSAASGDYEQYF,TGTGCCAGCAGCGCGGCTAGCGGGGACTACGAGCAGTACTTC,TRBV7-2,TRBJ2-7,few,TRBD2
CAWSGVSGEQYF,TGTGCCTGGAGTGGGGTTAGCGGCGAGCAGTACTTC,TRBV30,TRBJ2-7,NA,NA
CASSQDPSGDSTDTQYF,TGCGCCAGCAGCCAAGACCCTAGCGGGGATAGCACAGATACGCAGTATTTT,TRBV4-3,TRBJ2-3,NA,TRBD2
CASTQNTEAFF,TGTGCCAGTACCCAGAACACTGAAGCTTTCTTT,TRBV19,TRBJ1-1,NA,NA
CASSLNGADTQYF,TGTGCCAGCAGTTTAAACGGGGCAGATACGCAGTATTTT,TRBV27,TRBJ2-3,NA,NA